This T cell receptor beta chain derives from a study of sequential checkpoint blockade in melanoma. As to treatment: randomized to nivolumab then ipilimumab (arm A) or the reverse (arm B). The table came from immunoSEQ multiplex PCR; TCRdb's copy has only in-frame clones and leaves some out. The table lists 15,000 or so clones, roughly 71% of them singletons. The CDR3 totals 15 residues. Per the germline V gene, CDR1 is SGHDT and CDR2 is YYEEEE. V shed 3 bases, J shed 4 bases, and the junction held 1 base outside the gene matches. This receptor was taken from a human donor with melanoma. Sequenced material: CD8+ T cells sorted from blood (inferred from file names), taken from a patient given nivolumab and ipilimumab in sequence. The chain carries TRBV5-6 and TRBJ2-2; 12 bases fit TRBD2. The CDR3 coding sequence is TGTGCCAGCAGCTCGACTAGCGGGGGCACCGGGGAGCTGTTTTTT. Amino acids: CASSSTSGGTGELFF.